This record covers a single TCR beta chain. The antigen is unknown. Looked up from germline, CDR1 is SNHLY and CDR2 is FYNNEI. The CDR3 covers 17 residues. After removal of 4 bases from V and 8 bases from J, the junction contained 15 bases not matched to a gene. PCR employed 60 Vbeta and 13 Jbeta primers. Libraries were prepared by immunoSEQ multiplex PCR; TCRdb keeps only in-frame clonotypes and omits some of them. The table has around 150,000 clones, roughly 75% seen once; the top ten hold 10% to 12%. The sample originates from a study of cytomegalovirus exposure and HLA in healthy donors. Study results and limitations: A later analysis reported that several of the most significant clusters appeared to be linked to common viral pathogens, among them Epstein-Barr virus. A few CMV-associated chains proved CMV antigen-specific in vitro. Earlier findings revealed that most TCR beta V segments proved productive either about 90% or about 30% of the time.

Healthy bone marrow donors made up the donor group. The gene calls are TRBV2 and TRBJ1-4; 8 bases are a match to TRBD1. The TCR sequence derives from a man aged 18 to 30 in good health and CMV-seropositive. The sample was PBMCs. This CDR3 reads CASSARGFRGLDEKLFF. For the CDR3, the DNA is TGTGCCAGCAGTGCGAGAGGATTCAGGGGGCTAGACGAAAAACTGTTTTTT.